The 20 T cell receptor beta chains below were found in one sample sequenced in a study of T cells in Graves' hyperthyroidism and ophthalmopathy. Regions amplified from RNA transcripts were the TCR beta CDR3 regions. First-round RT-PCR targeting the TCR CDR3 was performed with the HTBI primer set. Each CDR3 protein gets one entry after TCRdb re-called the multiplex PCR reads with MiXCR. Of 500,000 to 750,000 distinct CDR3 sequences in the sample, approximately 15% were seen once. Sequencing was done on a sample of blood. Receptors were obtained from a woman in her 30s with Graves' hyperthyroidism.

This clonotype was recorded at least ten times. The genes are TRBV2 and TRBJ2-1; 9 positions match TRBD2. CDR3 length: 15 residues. V dropped 4 bases and J dropped 2; count of bases not matched to a gene: 3. Per germline, CDR1 SNHLY and CDR2 FYNNEI. The CDR3 is CASSVRLAAYNEQFF. The CDR3 DNA is TGTGCCAGCAGTGTTCGACTAGCGGCCTACAATGAGCAGTTCTTC.

The J gene is TRBJ2-3, the V gene TRBV29-1; D perhaps matches TRBD1 (6 bases). The CDR3 runs 11 residues. Between the trimmed V and J ends, which lost 5 bases and 6 bases, there was a span of 9 bases. CDR1 SQVTM and CDR2 ANQGSEA come from the germline V gene. The CDR3 DNA is TGCAGCGTTTGGCAGGGGGATACGCAGTATTTT. It codes for CSVWQGDTQYF.

The CDR3 coding sequence is TGCGCCAGCAGCTTGGATGCATCAGTAGTGGGATCTGGAAACACCATATATTTT. It codes for CASSLDASVVGSGNTIYF. The chain combines TRBV5-1 with TRBJ1-3; D uncertain. CDR3 length equals 18 residues. The V gene lost 0 bases and the J gene lost 1 base, with 17 bases spanning the gap. Germline loops: CDR1 SGHRS, CDR2 YFSETQ. Complete variable domain (other parts from reference TRBV5-1 and TRBJ1-3): KAGVTQTPRYLIKTRGQQVTLSCSPISGHRSVSWYQQTPGQGLQFLFEYFSETQRNKGNFPGRFSGRQFSNSRSEMNVSTLELGDSALYLCASSLDASVVGSGNTIYFGEGSWLTVV.

There are a few counts of this clonotype. The V gene is TRBV9, the J gene TRBJ1-6; D is perhaps TRBD1 (5 bases). Per the germline V gene, CDR1 is SGDLS and CDR2 is YYNGEE. Trimming removed 3 bases from V and 10 bases from J, with 14 bases in between. The CDR3 is 14 residues long. CDR3 sequence reads: CASSASVEGSPLHF. The CDR3 bases are TGTGCCAGCAGCGCTAGCGTGGAGGGGTCACCCCTCCACTTT.

Comments on this clonotype: A much larger clone is a single base away; this may be a read error. This chain joins TRBV30 and TRBJ2-5; no clear D. Germline V CDR1 and CDR2: GTSNPN, SVGIG (reference sequence). Trimming shortened V by 2 bases and J by 2 bases, and 12 bases separated the two germline ends. The CDR3 consists of 14 residues. Here the CDR3 reads CAWSLPLLQETQYF. Written as DNA, the CDR3 is TGTGCCTGGAGTCTACCGTTACTACAAGAGACCCAGTACTTC.

For the CDR3, the DNA is TGCGCCAGCAGTGAGGCTAGGGGGGGGCAGTTGGGCAGCAATCAGCCCCAGCATTTT. It translates to CASSEARGGQLGSNQPQHF. The chain joins TRBV10-2 to TRBJ1-5, with D possibly TRBD1 on 6 matching bases. CDR1 and CDR2 (germline): WSHSY, SAAADI. Trimming cost V 2 bases and J 1 base, with 21 bases left between them. This CDR3 has 19 amino acids.

This clonotype was seen at least ten times. The chain is built from TRBV3-1 and TRBJ1-2; unclear D gene. CDR1 LGHDT and CDR2 YNNKEL come from the germline V gene (reference sequence). Trimming stripped 1 base from V and 0 bases from J, with 6 bases between. CDR3 length equals 14 residues. CDR3 residues: CASSQGATNYGYTF. DNA of the CDR3: TGTGCCAGCAGCCAAGGGGCGACTAACTATGGCTACACCTTC.

At least ten counts were recorded for this clonotype. For the CDR3, the DNA is TGCAGTGCTATGGACAGCCCAAATAGCAATCAGCCCCAGCATTTT. Encoded protein: CSAMDSPNSNQPQHF. J is TRBJ1-5 and V is TRBV20-1, with D tentatively TRBD1 (6 bases). The CDR3 has 15 amino acids. V dropped 4 bases and J dropped 0 bases, with 13 bases sitting between them. Germline CDR1 reads DFQATT; CDR2 reads SNEGSKA (reference sequence).

This clonotype was recorded many times. The chain carries TRBV4-2 and TRBJ2-7, with 10 bases identical to TRBD1. There are 15 residues in the CDR3. Germline-derived CDR1 and CDR2 are LGHNA and YNFKEQ. V trimming: 0 bases; J trimming: 7 bases; junction bases outside the gene matches: 6. The CDR3 reads CASSQDVGQGREQYF. The CDR3 DNA is TGTGCCAGCAGCCAAGATGTGGGACAGGGGCGAGAGCAGTACTTC.

This clonotype has a handful of counts. J is TRBJ2-7 and V is TRBV28; TRBD1 matches 9 bases. Trimming at V came to 6 bases and at J to 5 bases, leaving 20 bases not matched to a gene. Per germline, CDR1 MDHEN and CDR2 SYDVKM. The CDR3 length is 18 residues. In DNA form, the CDR3 reads TGTGCCAGCAGAAGCCCGGGACAGGGAATGTTCAGTGAGAACGAGCAGTACTTC. Translated: CASRSPGQGMFSENEQYF.

This clonotype has at least ten counts. The chain uses TRBV7-2 and TRBJ2-3; 13 positions agree with TRBD2. The V gene end was trimmed by 3 bases and the J gene end by 7 bases; junction bases not matched to a gene: 7. CDR3 length equals 16 residues. The germline CDR1 and CDR2 sequences are SGHTA and FQGNSA. The CDR3 loop reads CASSFTGTSGMNTQYF. CDR3 coding DNA: TGTGCCAGCAGCTTCACCGGGACTAGCGGGATGAATACGCAGTATTTT.

The V gene is TRBV4-1, the J gene TRBJ2-7; D is possibly TRBD1 (5 bases). V lost 2 bases and J 0 bases, leaving 14 bases between the germline ends. This CDR3 region has 16 residues. Germline loops: CDR1 MGHRA, CDR2 YSYEKL. This CDR3 is CASSQTQRDSSYEQYF. The CDR3 nucleotides are TGCGCCAGCAGCCAAACCCAAAGAGACAGCTCCTACGAGCAGTACTTC.

There are many counts of this clonotype. V and J are TRBV6-6 and TRBJ2-7; no clear D. The V and J ends lost 2 bases and 3 bases respectively, with 8 bases between them. Germline V lookup: CDR1 MNHNY, CDR2 SVGAGI (reference sequence). CDR3 size: 13 residues. CDR3 region: CASSYVAIYEQYF. The CDR3 bases are TGTGCCAGCAGTTACGTGGCAATCTACGAGCAGTACTTC.

The rearrangement uses TRBV10-3 and TRBJ2-2; 8 bases match TRBD2. Germline V lookup: CDR1 ENHRY, CDR2 SYGVKD. This CDR3 is built from 13 residues. Trimming removed 8 bases from V and 7 bases from J; junction bases left unmatched: 6. This CDR3 reads CAIASGRIGELFF. DNA of the CDR3: TGTGCCATCGCCAGCGGGAGAATCGGGGAGCTGTTTTTT.

At least ten counts were recorded for this clonotype. The chain uses TRBV20-1 and TRBJ2-1; D may be TRBD1 (6 bases). Germline V lookup: CDR1 DFQATT, CDR2 SNEGSKA (reference sequence). The CDR3 covers 14 residues. V was clipped by 5 bases and J by 1 base, with 12 bases between them. The chain's CDR3 is CSAPVRGSYNEQFF. The CDR3 DNA reads TGCAGTGCTCCCGTCAGGGGATCCTACAATGAGCAGTTCTTC.

This clonotype has at least ten counts. This chain uses TRBV6-5 with TRBJ1-6; TRBD1 aligns across 10 bases. The CDR3 length is 15 residues. Germline CDR1 is MNHEY and CDR2 is SVGAGI. With 0 bases clipped from V and 9 bases from J, the junction kept 2 bases outside the gene matches. In nucleotides, the CDR3 is TGTGCCAGCAGTTACTCGGACAGGGGGGGTTCACCCCTCCACTTT. Protein: CASSYSDRGGSPLHF.

The chain carries TRBV4-1 and TRBJ2-3; TRBD2 matches at 11 bases. V gave up 4 bases and J gave up 4 bases; unmatched junction bases: 4. CDR3 size: 15 residues. The germline CDR1 and CDR2 sequences are MGHRA and YSYEKL. In nucleotides, the CDR3 is TGCGCCAGCAGCCGACTAGCGGGATCCCCAGATACGCAGTATTTT. Translation gives CASSRLAGSPDTQYF.

This clonotype was seen at least ten times. The chain has TRBV29-1 and TRBJ1-2; a weak D match, TRBD1 (6 bases). V was cut by 3 bases and J by 8 bases, with 13 bases left in between. Germline V lookup: CDR1 SQVTM, CDR2 ANQGSEA. The CDR3 is made up of 12 amino acids. The CDR3 sequence: CSVDTGRGGYTF. As DNA, the CDR3 is TGCAGCGTTGACACAGGGCGCGGAGGCTACACCTTC.

This clonotype occurred a few times. The chain employs TRBV5-1 and TRBJ2-1, with D perhaps TRBD1 or TRBD2 (5 bases each). V lost 0 bases and J 6 bases, leaving 19 bases between the germline ends. The CDR3 length is 17 residues. Germline CDR1 and CDR2: SGHRS and YFSETQ. CDR3 nucleotide sequence: TGCGCCAGCAGCTTGGGTAGGGTTCCTCGGGGCTCCAATGAGCAGTTCTTC. It codes for CASSLGRVPRGSNEQFF.

This clonotype has only a few counts. A clone one base away is much larger, so this may be a read error. Because it lacks the conserved phenylalanine or tryptophan at the end, this CDR3 is likely a read error. This chain links TRBV12-3 or TRBV12-4 with TRBJ1-1; 9 bases map to TRBD1. The CDR3 length is 14 residues. V lost 9 bases to trimming and J lost 1 base; unmatched junction nucleotides: 6. The CDR3 DNA reads as TGTGCCAGTAGATGGGACAGGGAGAACACTGAAGCTTTCCTT. Translation gives CASRWDRENTEAFL.